The clone carrying this T cell receptor (beta chain) has ten or more counts. Clinical symptoms, serum thyroxine, TRAb, thyroid ultrasound and orbital computed tomography formed the basis of diagnosis. TCR beta CDR3 amplification used RNA transcripts. The first-round RT-PCR employed HTBI primers together with the Qiagen OneStep RT-PCR kit. A multiplex PCR was then performed as the second round. TCRdb reanalysed the multiplex PCR reads using MiXCR and keeps one entry per CDR3 protein. Altogether a few hundred thousand distinct CDR3 sequences are present, around a fifth being singletons, with the ten largest covering 2.5% to 3%. These data come from a study of Graves' ophthalmopathy and Graves' hyperthyroidism. The sample taken for sequencing was peripheral blood. The sequence came from a woman aged 18 to 35 with stable Graves' hyperthyroidism.

The CDR3, as DNA: TGTGCCAGCAGTGGACAGACTAACTATGGCTACACCTTC. Translated, it gives CASSGQTNYGYTF. The chain couples TRBV6-2 or TRBV6-3 to TRBJ1-2, with D possibly being TRBD1 (6 bases). Germline V CDR1 and CDR2: MNHEY, SVGEGT. The CDR3 is 13 amino acids. V was trimmed by 5 bases and J by 0 bases, leaving 7 bases between them.